The 27 T cell receptor beta chains below come from one sample, sequenced in a study of cytomegalovirus exposure and HLA in healthy donors. In the PCR, 60 Vbeta and 13 Jbeta primers were used. Sequencing was performed with immunoSEQ multiplex PCR; in TCRdb, only in-frame clones are kept and a portion is missing. The repertoire holds around 140,000 clones, with around 80% as singletons. Input material: PBMCs. These receptor sequences come from a man in his forties or fifties in good health and CMV-seronegative.

This sequence joins TRBV5-4 and TRBJ1-3; D is undetermined. The germline V gene has CDR1 SGHNT and CDR2 YYREEE (reference sequence). The CDR3 length is 16 residues. Trimming pared 0 bases from V and 0 bases from J, leaving 10 bases between. The CDR3 DNA sequence: TGTGCCAGCAGCTTGGGGGCAGCCAGCTCTGGAAACACCATATATTTT. Protein: CASSLGAASSGNTIYF.

The rearrangement uses TRBV14 and TRBJ2-1, with D perhaps matching TRBD2 (6 bases). The length of the CDR3 is 19 residues. Between the trimmed V and J ends, which lost 2 bases and 3 bases, there was a span of 23 bases. The germline V gene has CDR1 SGHDN and CDR2 FVKESK. CDR3 DNA sequence: TGTGCCAGCAGCCAAACGGGACTCGTACCTCTCCGGAGCTACAATGAGCAGTTCTTC. Translated, it gives CASSQTGLVPLRSYNEQFF.

The rearrangement links TRBV2 to TRBJ1-2; weak D call: TRBD1 (5 bases). This CDR3 spans 13 amino acids. V was pared by 2 bases and J by 4 bases, with 8 bases between. The V gene's germline CDR1 is SNHLY and CDR2 FYNNEI. CDR3 amino acids: CASSEQGFYGYTF. The CDR3 DNA reads TGTGCCAGCAGTGAACAGGGTTTCTATGGCTACACCTTC. Full variable domain (missing parts from reference TRBV2 and TRBJ1-2): EPEVTQTPSHQVTQMGQEVILRCVPISNHLYFYWYRQILGQKVEFLVSFYNNEISEKSEIFDDQFSVERPDGSNFTLKIRSTKLEDSAMYFCASSEQGFYGYTFGSGTRLTVV.

This rearrangement joins TRBV27 to TRBJ2-7, with D possibly TRBD1 on 6 matching bases. The germline CDR1 and CDR2 sequences are MNHEY and SMNVEV (reference sequence). V lost 2 bases and J lost 5, with 7 bases in between. This CDR3 has 12 residues. The CDR3 loop reads CASSLPGDEQYF. CDR3 in DNA: TGTGCCAGCAGTTTACCAGGGGACGAGCAGTACTTC.

This clone was seen just once. This chain uses TRBV27 with TRBJ1-1; 8 nucleotides match TRBD1. V shed 2 bases and J 1 base; nucleotides not matched to a gene: 3. The CDR3 is 15 residues long. Per germline, CDR1 MNHEY and CDR2 SMNVEV (reference sequence). CDR3 loop: CASSLLGTGNTEAFF. CDR3 nucleotides: TGTGCCAGCAGTTTACTGGGGACAGGGAACACTGAAGCTTTCTTT.

This clone has more than one count but fewer than ten. The chain links TRBV5-8 to TRBJ1-4, with D perhaps TRBD1 (5 bases). Germline V gene sequence: CDR1 SGHTS, CDR2 YDEGEE. Trimming removed 1 base at V and 9 bases at J, with 10 bases between. The CDR3 consists of 13 residues. This CDR3 reads CASSLRGMQKLFF. The CDR3 region has the DNA TGTGCCAGCAGCTTGAGGGGCATGCAAAAACTGTTTTTT. The complete variable domain, with remaining parts taken from reference TRBV5-8 and TRBJ1-4, reads EAGVTQSPTHLIKTRGQQATLRCSPISGHTSVYWYQQALGLGLQFLLWYDEGEERNRGNFPPRFSGRQFPNYSSELNVNALELEDSALYLCASSLRGMQKLFFGSGTQLSVL.

This clone was counted between two and nine times. The CDR3 is CASSRDSLEGAFF. DNA of the CDR3: TGTGCCAGCTCACGGGACAGCTTAGAGGGAGCTTTCTTT. This chain uses TRBV18 with TRBJ1-1, with 7 positions matching TRBD1. The CDR3 consists of 13 residues. V gave up 4 bases and J gave up 10 bases; unmatched junction bases: 9. Germline lookup yields CDR1 KGHSH and CDR2 LQKENI. Combining the CDR3 with reference TRBV18 and TRBJ1-1 gives the whole variable domain NAGVMQNPRHLVRRRGQEARLRCSPMKGHSHVYWYRQLPEEGLKFMVYLQKENIIDESGMPKERFSAEFPKEGPSILRIQQVVRGDSAAYFCASSRDSLEGAFFGQGTRLTVV.

This chain links TRBV19 with TRBJ1-6; 8 bases are shared with TRBD1. The ends lost 6 bases at V and 5 bases at J; junction bases unmatched: 6. The germline V gene has CDR1 LNHDA and CDR2 SQIVND (reference sequence). The CDR3 is 15 amino acids. CDR3 in DNA: TGTGCCAGTAGGAAGGGGGGACAGGATAATTCACCCCTCCACTTT. Translating gives CASRKGGQDNSPLHF.

V gene TRBV7-2 combines with J gene TRBJ2-2; D is perhaps TRBD1 (5 bases). The CDR3 covers 13 residues. Germline V gene data show CDR1 as SGHTA and CDR2 as FQGNSA. The V end was cut by 5 bases, the J end by 5 bases, with 9 bases between. The CDR3 protein is CASSVTGTGELFF. CDR3 DNA: TGTGCCAGCAGCGTCACAGGTACCGGGGAGCTGTTTTTT.

Only a few counts were recorded for this clone. This rearrangement joins TRBV2 to TRBJ2-5; tentative D call: TRBD1 (6 bases). TRBJ2-7 matches the DNA end more closely, so the J call is doubtful. CDR1 is SNHLY and CDR2 is FYNNEI in the germline V gene. The CDR3 covers 15 residues. CDR3 DNA: TGTGCCAGCAGCCTGGCCGGACAGCCAACCTACGAGCAGTACTTC. It translates to CASSLAGQPTYEQYF.

V usage is TRBV19 and J usage is TRBJ2-7; 7 bases fit TRBD1. The CDR3 is 13 amino acids. Per germline, CDR1 LNHDA and CDR2 SQIVND (reference sequence). V trimming: 5 bases; J trimming: 2 bases; junction bases outside the gene matches: 3. Here the CDR3 reads CASSHTGAYEQYF. As DNA, the CDR3 is TGTGCCAGTAGTCACACAGGGGCCTACGAGCAGTACTTC. Looking up the rest from reference TRBV19 and TRBJ2-7 gives the full variable domain: DGGITQSPKYLFRKEGQNVTLSCEQNLNHDAMYWYRQDPGQGLRLIYYSQIVNDFQKGDIAEGYSVSREKKESFPLTVTSAQKNPTAFYLCASSHTGAYEQYFGPGTRLTVT.

This chain joins TRBV5-1 and TRBJ2-2; 8 nucleotides line up with TRBD1. Germline loops: CDR1 SGHRS, CDR2 YFSETQ. J lost 2 bases, V lost 0 bases, and 6 bases had no gene match. The CDR3 loop spans 17 amino acids. The CDR3 is CASSLGDRTSNTGELFF. The DNA for the CDR3 is TGCGCCAGCAGCTTGGGGGACAGGACATCAAACACCGGGGAGCTGTTTTTT.

V usage is TRBV19 and J usage is TRBJ1-1, with 7 bases that match TRBD1. Germline V lookup: CDR1 LNHDA, CDR2 SQIVND (reference sequence). V was clipped by 4 bases and J by 5 bases; unmatched bases: 10. The CDR3 extends over 15 amino acids. In nucleotides, the CDR3 is TGTGCCAGTAGTACGACAGGGACGGGGGGGACTGAAGCTTTCTTT. Protein product: CASSTTGTGGTEAFF.

The rearrangement joins TRBV5-1 to TRBJ2-3; 9 bases align to TRBD1. The trim removed 1 base at V and 5 bases at J, leaving 5 bases unmatched. CDR1 is SGHRS and CDR2 is YFSETQ in the germline V gene. The length of the CDR3 is 15 residues. The CDR3 DNA sequence: TGCGCCAGCAGCTTGAACAGGGGGCGAAAAGATACGCAGTATTTT. Residues: CASSLNRGRKDTQYF.

In the case of this clone: Other nucleotide sequences in the sample specify the same CDR3. The V call is TRBV7-9, the J call TRBJ1-6; 7 bases agree with TRBD1. Germline V gene data show CDR1 as SEHNR and CDR2 as FQNEAQ (reference sequence). V was clipped by 1 base and J by 5 bases; unmatched bases: 11. This CDR3 is 18 amino acids long. Here the CDR3 DNA reads TGTGCCAGCAGCTTAGTAGCCCTCGGGACAGTTCATAATTCACCCCTCCACTTT. As protein: CASSLVALGTVHNSPLHF.

The rearrangement uses TRBV6-5 and TRBJ2-5; 8 bases agree with TRBD2. The assigned J gene may be wrong: the sequence end matches TRBJ2-7 better. The germline V gene encodes CDR1 MNHEY and CDR2 SVGAGI. The CDR3 loop spans 15 amino acids. This CDR3 reads CASSYLWRGAYEQYF. The CDR3 DNA sequence: TGTGCCAGCAGTTACTTGTGGCGGGGGGCCTACGAGCAGTACTTC.

V usage is TRBV15 and J usage is TRBJ2-7; the match to TRBD1 covers 8 bases. This CDR3 region has 15 residues. Germline assignment: CDR1 LNHNV and CDR2 YYDKDF (reference sequence). Trimming took 6 bases from V and 0 from J; bases not matched to a gene: 7. CDR3 amino acids: CATREDRASSYEQYF. The CDR3 bases are TGTGCCACCAGGGAGGACAGGGCCAGCTCCTACGAGCAGTACTTC. Filled out from reference TRBV15 and TRBJ2-7, the complete variable domain reads DAMVIQNPRYQVTQFGKPVTLSCSQTLNHNVMYWYQQKSSQAPKLLFHYYDKDFNNEADTPDNFQSRRPNTSFCFLDIRSPGLGDTAMYLCATREDRASSYEQYFGPGTRLTVT.

The CDR3 region has the DNA TGCGCCAGCAGCCAAGATCGAGGCGGGGGGGCGGATAATGAGCAGTTCTTC. Translation gives CASSQDRGGGADNEQFF. The chain combines TRBV4-3 with TRBJ2-1, with 9 bases fitting TRBD2. The CDR3 length is 17 residues. CDR1 and CDR2 (germline): LGHNA, YSLEER. J lost 7 bases, V lost 0 bases, and 10 bases had no gene match.

The chain uses TRBV29-1 and TRBJ1-1, with D uncertain. The CDR3 is 14 residues long. V was cut by 4 bases and J by 6 bases, with 18 bases left in between. In germline, CDR1 is SQVTM, CDR2 ANQGSEA. The CDR3 nucleotides are TGCAGCGTTGGTCCAGCGGGGTCGCGCTCTGAAGCTTTCTTT. Residues: CSVGPAGSRSEAFF.

This clone has only a few counts. The chain couples TRBV27 to TRBJ2-3, with a tentative D call TRBD1 (6 bases). The CDR3 is 13 amino acids. V lost 10 bases, J lost 2 bases, and 13 bases lay in between. The germline V gene has CDR1 MNHEY and CDR2 SMNVEV (reference sequence). CDR3 sequence (DNA): TGTGCCAACCAACAGGGAAACACAGATACGCAGTATTTT. Its translation: CANQQGNTDTQYF.

This chain links TRBV27 with TRBJ1-4; the D gene is possibly TRBD1 (6 bases). The CDR3 totals 16 residues. Trimming removed 6 bases at V and 4 bases at J, with 18 bases between. Germline CDR1 reads MNHEY; CDR2 reads SMNVEV (reference sequence). CDR3 bases: TGTGCCAGCAGACGCATCTCGACAGGCTTTAATGAAAAACTGTTTTTT. Translating gives CASRRISTGFNEKLFF.

This clone was seen more than once but under ten times. The chain couples TRBV5-1 to TRBJ1-3; 8 bases are shared with TRBD1. CDR1 SGHRS and CDR2 YFSETQ come from the germline V gene. CDR3 size: 14 residues. Trimming cost V 0 bases and J 8 bases; bases outside gene matches: 4. The DNA of the CDR3 is TGCGCCAGCAGCTTGGGACAGGGGCTAGACACCATATATTTT. Translating it yields CASSLGQGLDTIYF.

This clone has a handful of counts. J is TRBJ2-7 and V is TRBV7-2, with D perhaps TRBD1 (5 bases). The germline gives CDR1 SGHTA, CDR2 FQGNSA. The CDR3 has 15 residues. Trimming cost V 1 base and J 0 bases, with 10 bases left between them. CDR3 amino acids: CASSLGSQGSYEQYF. DNA for the CDR3: TGTGCCAGCAGCTTAGGCTCCCAGGGCTCCTACGAGCAGTACTTC.

V gene TRBV7-9 combines with J gene TRBJ1-2, with D possibly TRBD1 on 6 matching bases. The ends were cut back, 5 bases at V and 6 bases at J, with 13 bases in the middle. CDR1 SEHNR and CDR2 FQNEAQ come from the germline V gene (reference sequence). The CDR3 loop spans 13 amino acids. The CDR3 loop is CASSLGGPDGYTF. The CDR3 DNA is TGTGCCAGCAGCCTCGGGGGGCCTGATGGCTACACCTTC.

The genes are TRBV2 and TRBJ1-5; TRBD1 matches 8 bases. Germline V CDR1 and CDR2: SNHLY, FYNNEI. V shed 7 bases and J 3 bases; nucleotides not matched to a gene: 5. This CDR3 region has 14 residues. Here the CDR3 reads CASNRGAVNQPQHF. The CDR3 DNA is TGTGCCAGCAACAGGGGGGCGGTCAATCAGCCCCAGCATTTT. Full variable domain (outside the CDR3, taken from reference TRBV2 and TRBJ1-5): EPEVTQTPSHQVTQMGQEVILRCVPISNHLYFYWYRQILGQKVEFLVSFYNNEISEKSEIFDDQFSVERPDGSNFTLKIRSTKLEDSAMYFCASNRGAVNQPQHFGDGTRLSIL.

This chain joins TRBV19 and TRBJ2-1, with 11 bases aligning to TRBD2. V dropped 6 bases and J dropped 0; count of bases not matched to a gene: 7. The CDR3 contains 17 residues. CDR1 and CDR2 from the germline V gene are LNHDA and SQIVND (reference sequence). CDR3 in amino acids: CASRSSSGGPSYNEQFF. As DNA, the CDR3 is TGTGCCAGTAGATCCTCTAGCGGGGGGCCCTCCTACAATGAGCAGTTCTTC.

The chain has TRBV21-1 and TRBJ2-3; the D call of TRBD1 is as the table states it, not checked on the DNA. TRBV21-1 is marked as a pseudogene. The length of the CDR3 is 12 residues. In DNA, the CDR3 is TGTGCCAGCAGCAAAGTGGCTGATACGCAGTATTTT. Protein product: CASSKVADTQYF.